This T cell receptor beta chain was observed in a study of T cell repertoires in cytomegalovirus infection (dated by TCRdb to about 2019). With regard to the full study: Recently identified HLA-C-restricted CMV epitopes, whose presentation resists viral immunomodulation, were targeted by peptide stimulations together with well-studied HLA-B-restricted epitopes. Donor HLA type was relevant to the analysis, because carriage of CMV infection together with the matching HLA type was indicated by public TCR beta signatures.

This sample's treatment or condition label indicates: in vitro stimulation with specific CMV peptide epitopes to enrich CMV-specific T cells. Note on this clonotype: Its antigen has not been determined. No base qualities exist here, and no much larger clone lies one base off it.

What the study reported, not specific to this receptor: The ex vivo response was dominated by HLA-C-restricted CMV-specific TCR beta clonotypes, which also provided the single most frequent clonotype in two of eight donors. Cumulative frequency of public TCR beta family members discriminated carriers of CMV infection plus the relevant HLA type in this cohort and an independent approximately 360-donor cohort.

Reads for this sample came from an Illumina HiSeq 1500. TCRdb cleaned the public reads at Q25 with fastp, built clones with MiXCR and kept in-frame beta chains. Rows with a matching CDR3 protein are joined into one entry that keeps the most common DNA and genes. This sample gives 350,000 to 400,000 distinct CDR3 sequences in total; about a third of them show up just once. 13% of the sample lies in the top ten. The CDR3 runs 15 amino acids, cysteine and phenylalanine included. The CDR3 DNA has 45 bases and is translated from base 1. Unmatched junction bases come to 7, with V trimmed by 4 bases and J by 5 bases. The CDR1 and CDR2 encoded by the germline V gene (reference sequence) are SEHNR and FQNEAQ.

Material: cultured PBMCs, obtained from culture after CMV antigen stimulation. The chain employs TRBV7-9 and TRBJ2-2; a stretch of 7 junction bases matches TRBD1. This receptor was obtained from a human donor in good health (CMV status not recorded). Some clones in this sample may be carry-over from other donors' samples. At the DNA level, the sequence is TGTGCCAGCAGCTCCCTACAGGGGCGGACCGGGGAGCTGTTTTTT. It specifies CASSSLQGRTGELFF.